The T cell receptor (beta chain) under discussion was sequenced for a study of PD-1 blockade in classical Hodgkin lymphoma (dated by TCRdb to 2020 to 2022). The study in broad terms: Nivolumab dosing was 3 mg/kg intravenously every 2 weeks, continuing until either disease progression or unacceptable toxicity. A peripheral blood immune signature of response to PD-1 blockade in classical Hodgkin lymphoma was defined using TCR beta sequencing and CyTOF.

The germline V gene gives CDR1 as SGHTA and CDR2 as FQGTGA. V loses 2 bases, J loses 4 bases, and the germline ends lie 14 bases apart. Inclusive of the bounding cysteine and phenylalanine, the CDR3 is 15 residues long. The only DNA kept is the CDR3, 45 bases in frame from the first base. What the research found in general, with its limitations: Trial patients with a complete response had baseline diversity similar to that of newly diagnosed patients, while partial responders and progressors had significantly lower diversity. The study was limited to a single clinical trial cohort, and causes of repertoire differences, possibly disease activity or prior therapy, remained undefined. A significant rise by C4D1 was seen in CD4+ but not CD8+ TCR diversity (p=0.0027 vs p=0.16), with the rise being most apparent in complete responders (p=0.02). Lower diversity was seen in patients whose nivolumab began less than 1 year after ASCT, and these patients were left out of later analyses so that immune reconstitution would not confound the results. Newly diagnosed patients were reported to have lower baseline TCR diversity than healthy donors, and relapsed/refractory patients were reported to have lower baseline TCR diversity still.

This clone was observed a handful of times. Its antigen remains unidentified. No much larger clone exists at a distance of one base, and base qualities are not known. The time point label corresponds to: cycle 4 day 1 (C4D1), after more than five weeks of nivolumab. Relapse after autologous stem cell transplantation had occurred in all trial patients, and cohorts A, B and C were distinguished by prior brentuximab vedotin exposure. A total of roughly 60 patients with relapsed/refractory classical Hodgkin lymphoma made up the trial cohort, and each patient's best overall response was complete response, partial response or progressive disease. Trial patients were treated with single-agent nivolumab in the multi-cohort phase II CheckMate 205 trial. An independent review committee assessed best overall response by applying the 2007 International Working Group response criteria. Trial PBMCs were obtained immediately prior to nivolumab initiation (C1D1) and on therapy at cycle 2 day 1 and cycle 4 day 1. Peripheral blood was collected in 8 mL Vacutainer Cell Preparation Tubes, from which PBMCs were isolated by centrifugation and then cryopreserved.

Genomic DNA was extracted with the Qiagen DNeasy kit from unsorted PBMCs and from negatively selected CD4+ and CD8+ fractions. TCR beta CDR3 regions were subjected to amplification by immunoSEQ multiplex PCR with primers that anneal to V and J segments. A synthetic immune receptor repertoire was used to minimize amplification bias, and any remaining bias was removed computationally after sequencing. In the paper's pipeline: Repertoire diversity was quantified as the Shannon entropy index using custom Python scripts. Unsorted, CD4+ and CD8+ repertoires were analyzed separately, except in combined analyses where CD4+ and CD8+ sequences were merged in silico. Clonal expansion was defined as at least a 2-fold frequency increase after treatment relative to C1D1, with a pseudocount of 0.5 for undetected baseline clones. Clones with 0 or 1 copy at C1D1 were classified as singleton clones, and clones with 2 or more copies were classified as non-singleton clones. Clones expanded in unsorted samples were labelled as CD4+, CD8+ or unknown by matching protein sequences in sorted samples from the same patient. Wilcoxon tests on paired samples were used to test changes in diversity from C1D1 to C4D1. TCRdb carries this immuneACCESS record with in-frame sequences only. Its versions omit some clonotypes, under half of them owing to an unresolved V gene in the studies checked, with the rest unexplained. D and trimming were read from the DNA, whereas the V and J calls and clone size are those reported in that table. The sample includes 43,000 or so clones, with roughly 73% observed a single time. Less than 40% of the sample is taken by the ten largest.

Sequences were derived from peripheral blood mononuclear cells (PBMCs), sampled before the fourth cycle of nivolumab. This sequence was found in a human donor with classical Hodgkin lymphoma. The rearrangement combines TRBV7-3 with TRBJ1-2; tentative D gene TRBD1, with 6 bases matching. The nucleotides read TGTGCCAGCAGCTTAGCCCATGGACAGATCTATGGCTACACCTTC. Its product reads: CASSLAHGQIYGYTF.